This T cell receptor beta chain was captured by sequencing in a study of T cell responses to AZD1222 COVID-19 vaccine. The assay was immunoSEQ multiplex PCR, and TCRdb's table has in-frame clones only and misses some. The table records 80,000 to 100,000 clones, 80% to 90% of them present only once. The CDR3 sequence is 13 residues long. Trimming pared 5 bases from V and 1 base from J, leaving 8 bases between. Germline CDR1 SGHNT, CDR2 YENEEA. Sequenced here: peripheral blood, sampled 28 days after the second AZD1222 dose. The clonotype comes from an adult who received the AZD1222 COVID-19 vaccine. The genes are TRBV11-3 and TRBJ1-1; no reliable D call. CDR3 bases: TGTGCCAGCAGCCGTGCAGCGAACACTGAAGCTTTCTTT. Protein sequence: CASSRAANTEAFF.